This T cell receptor (beta chain) appears in the sequencing data of a study of CD8 T cells in Susac syndrome. The authors reverse transcribed roughly 0.5 to 1 ug RNA with random hexamers. TCRdb recomputed calls from the immunoSEQ multiplex PCR reads with MiXCR, one row per CDR3 protein. The table lists 160,000 or so distinct CDR3 sequences, about 91% of them singletons. TCR beta sequencing covered blood CD8+ and CD4+ T cells. J lost 5 bases, V lost 3 bases, and 11 bases had no gene match. In germline, CDR1 is DFQATT, CDR2 SNEGSKA (reference sequence). The CDR3 is made up of 16 amino acids. The sample taken for sequencing was CD4+ T cells from PBMCs. The chain links TRBV20-1 to TRBJ2-1; 9 bases are shared with TRBD1. The TCR sequence derives from a human donor in good health. This chain's CDR3 is CSARGGRQGGNNEQFF. The CDR3 DNA reads TGCAGTGCTAGGGGGGGACGACAGGGGGGGAACAATGAGCAGTTCTTC.